The rows below give T cell receptor beta chains drawn from one sample of a study of T-cell memory formation after mild COVID-19. TCRdb ran MiXCR on the 5' RACE reads and lists one entry per CDR3 protein. The table includes roughly 320,000 distinct CDR3 sequences, 25% to 30% detected once. The sample was PBMCs or a T cell subset sorted from them (not recorded which). These TCRs come from an adult woman who had mild COVID-19 (a few samples of this study predate the infection). Cell type and time point are not known. Each CDR3 is given with its conserved first and last residue. A D gene is named only where the DNA matches it firmly. Some rows mark clone size as missing; the rest say once, few, many or name a class of expanded clone.

abundance	j_gene	v_gene	d_gene	CDR3aa
NA	TRBJ2-5	TRBV15	TRBD1	CATSRGGRGETQYF
NA	TRBJ2-1	TRBV13	NA	CASSLGGTRRYNEQFF
few	TRBJ2-6	TRBV7-6	NA	CASSLVVGGGARSGANVLTF
NA	TRBJ2-1	TRBV7-8	TRBD1	CASSSHSGGLYNEQFF
few	TRBJ1-1	TRBV7-2	NA	CASSQTALSEAFF
NA	TRBJ1-1	TRBV7-9	NA	CASSFVTLVAAKQSAEAFF
many	TRBJ2-7	TRBV3-1	TRBD2	CASSLSGRYEQYF
NA	TRBJ2-1	TRBV3-1	TRBD2	CASSHSGKRNEQFF
NA	TRBJ2-7	TRBV5-1	NA	CASSPRYGDGSYEQYF
NA	TRBJ1-1	TRBV18	NA	CASPGNTEAFF
NA	TRBJ1-3	TRBV7-9	NA	CASSLERGSSGNTIYF
NA	TRBJ2-3	TRBV12-3/TRBV12-4	TRBD2	CASSPIAGGTDTQYF
NA	TRBJ2-1	TRBV12-3/TRBV12-4	NA	CASEGSSGRSYNEQFF
few	TRBJ2-5	TRBV5-1	NA	CASSSNDRYQETQYF
NA	TRBJ2-3	TRBV19	NA	CATRDTGTDTQYF
NA	TRBJ2-1	TRBV7-9	NA	CASRDPYNEQFF
few	TRBJ2-1	TRBV5-1	TRBD2	CASSSLAGRYNEQFF
NA	TRBJ1-1	TRBV9	NA	CASSPPLGGGIKFTEAFF
NA	TRBJ2-5	TRBV6-4	TRBD2	CASSEGLAGQETQYF
few	TRBJ2-1	TRBV7-2	TRBD2	CASSRTSGRTNEQFF
NA	TRBJ2-3	TRBV5-6	NA	CASSRGPSTDTQYF
NA	TRBJ2-5	TRBV4-2	NA	CASGFGQQETQYF
NA	TRBJ1-6	TRBV4-2	TRBD1	CASSLTRDSNSPLHF
few	TRBJ2-3	TRBV12-3/TRBV12-4	NA	CASTRTATDTQYF
NA	TRBJ1-1	TRBV4-2	TRBD1	CASSQVGFGGTANTEAFF
few	TRBJ2-1	TRBV7-9	NA	CASSPQFF
few	TRBJ1-2	TRBV12-3/TRBV12-4	NA	CASRAGFGYTF
few	TRBJ2-1	TRBV20-1	NA	CSARDDWRASYNEQFF
few	TRBJ1-2	TRBV20-1	NA	CSARDTAGVVGGYTF
few	TRBJ2-3	TRBV3-1	NA	CASSRQTGHADTQYF
NA	TRBJ1-2	TRBV7-8	NA	CASSSEPLYGYTF
NA	TRBJ1-2	TRBV6-6	NA	CASSSYREDTF
NA	TRBJ2-5	TRBV20-1	NA	CSARDGTPQETQYF
NA	TRBJ2-2	TRBV12-3/TRBV12-4	TRBD1	CASSTREGQGNTGELFF
few	TRBJ1-4	TRBV12-3/TRBV12-4	NA	CASREAGRGSEKLFF
NA	TRBJ1-2	TRBV27	NA	CASSRVSALGWYGYTF
few	TRBJ2-5	TRBV29-1	NA	CSVGWRRETQYF
few	TRBJ2-7	TRBV4-1	TRBD1	CASSQAGGTGTYEQYF
NA	TRBJ2-4	TRBV11-1	NA	CASSSGPQNIQYF
NA	TRBJ2-3	TRBV19	NA	CASSMTDTQYF
NA	TRBJ2-4	TRBV11-2	TRBD1	CASSLGQGKNIQYF
few	TRBJ2-7	TRBV18	TRBD1	CASSPPNRGHRYEQYF
few	TRBJ2-7	TRBV12-3/TRBV12-4	TRBD1	CASRLIGTGTEQYF
NA	TRBJ1-2	TRBV2	NA	CASSEFWQGNNYGYTF
few	TRBJ2-3	TRBV20-1	TRBD2	CSATSGTSIADTQYF
NA	TRBJ2-3	TRBV9	NA	CASSAFFTDTQYF
few	TRBJ2-3	TRBV7-8	TRBD2	CASSLAGTRMSDTQYF
few	TRBJ1-1	TRBV12-3/TRBV12-4	NA	CASSFAYKYWENTEAFF
few	TRBJ2-2	TRBV5-1	NA	CASSSVTARGELFF
NA	TRBJ2-1	TRBV24-1	NA	CATSDCPEGHCEQFF
NA	TRBJ1-4	TRBV4-1	NA	CASSQEYDEKLFF